The subject of this entry is one T cell receptor beta chain. These data originate in a study of blood T cell repertoires in COVID-19. Study-level background: Sites in the United States, Italy and Spain provided acute and convalescent COVID-19 samples. T cells, B-cell-depleted T cells, or PBMCs supplied cDNA or gDNA.

Sequencing was performed with immunoSEQ multiplex PCR; in TCRdb, only in-frame clones are kept and a portion is missing. The data show 300,000 to 400,000 clones, more than 75% seen once. The CDR3 is 16 amino acids. V lost 1 base and J lost 5, with 16 bases in between. Germline assignment: CDR1 SGHAT and CDR2 FQNNGV. The sample consisted of peripheral blood. The TCR originated in a woman between 18 and 30 years old who had recovered from COVID-19. The V and J genes are TRBV11-2 and TRBJ2-3, with D possibly matching TRBD2 (5 bases). CDR3 DNA: TGTGCCAGCAGCTTAGCGGCTAGGAGGCGCGGAGATACGCAGTATTTT. It yields the protein CASSLAARRRGDTQYF.